Listed below are T cell receptor beta chains from one sample, sequenced in a study of glioma-infiltrating T cells. TCRdb reprocessed the multiplex PCR reads with MiXCR, giving one entry per CDR3 protein. Of 300,000 to 400,000 distinct CDR3 sequences in the sample, roughly two fifths were seen once. Sequencing input: glioma tissue, nonneoplastic brain tissue, or PBMCs (not recorded which). These receptors all come from a human donor with low-grade glioma or glioblastoma, undergoing nonglioma brain surgery, or in good health (not recorded which). CDR3s include the opening cysteine and the closing phenylalanine or tryptophan.

TRBV6-6	TRBJ2-2	CASSSHGELFF
TRBV20-1	TRBJ1-1	CSARGQTIHEAFF
TRBV20-1	TRBJ2-7	CSAPRFRDSYEQYF
TRBV2	TRBJ2-1	CASSDKADNEQFF
TRBV6-2/TRBV6-3	TRBJ2-7	CASRSRGSIHEQYF
TRBV4-2	TRBJ2-3	CASSSGRGPLKAQYF
TRBV19	TRBJ2-3	CASRREPQKDTQYF
TRBV7-9	TRBJ2-7	CASSPQGPYEQYF
TRBV7-6	TRBJ2-1	CASSARLAGAHEQFF
TRBV6-2/TRBV6-3	TRBJ2-1	CASRKRDRGYNEQFF
TRBV24-1	TRBJ2-6	CATSDAGSSGANVLTF
TRBV20-1	TRBJ1-1	CSALRGETNTEAFF
TRBV20-1	TRBJ2-1	CSARGGTSGSREFF
TRBV27	TRBJ2-1	CASSLRTGYNEQFF
TRBV7-9	TRBJ2-1	CASLLAGAYNEQFF
TRBV4-3	TRBJ2-7	CASSQDSVGGEQYF
TRBV28	TRBJ1-2	CASSGGAAPLGYGYTF
TRBV7-6	TRBJ1-3	CASSLNAGAGNTIYF
TRBV28	TRBJ2-7	CASSLPGQGARYEQYF
TRBV6-2/TRBV6-3	TRBJ2-5	CASSYPDPTQYF
TRBV7-3	TRBJ2-1	CASSPSRRALDEQFF
TRBV6-1	TRBJ2-5	CASKITQGQETQYF
TRBV12-3/TRBV12-4	TRBJ1-1	CASSLASEAFF
TRBV12-3/TRBV12-4	TRBJ2-5	CASSYLQGQETQYF
TRBV10-3	TRBJ2-7	CAISESGRRGTYEQYF
TRBV27	TRBJ1-1	CASSFSGGLNTEAFF
TRBV27	TRBJ2-7	CASSPLQYRASYEQYF
TRBV7-9	TRBJ1-2	CASSSRTDHGYTF
TRBV7-9	TRBJ2-5	CASRREREETQYF
TRBV27	TRBJ2-3	CASSLTFDRTDTQYF
TRBV4-3	TRBJ2-7	CASSQGSSGRYEQYF
TRBV15	TRBJ1-2	CATSTLGENSYGYTF
TRBV5-1	TRBJ2-7	CASKGEYEQYF
TRBV20-1	TRBJ2-7	CSARAPGLHYEQYF
TRBV2	TRBJ2-7	CASRSWGSYEQYF
TRBV7-8	TRBJ2-7	CASSFAPSYEQYF
TRBV4-2	TRBJ1-6	CASSGPPLHF
TRBV2	TRBJ1-1	CASTGGLGTEAFF
TRBV28	TRBJ2-5	CASSLRAPRLETQYF
TRBV4-1	TRBJ2-7	CASSQAVAGGHEQYF
TRBV5-5	TRBJ2-1	CASSIGPAYNEQFF
TRBV27	TRBJ2-7	CASSLRQGPSVTYEQYF
TRBV4-2	TRBJ2-1	CASSQLAGQANEQFF
TRBV7-9	TRBJ1-5	CASSLTAGQGQPQHF
TRBV20-1	TRBJ1-3	CSARWGSGNTIYF
TRBV12-3/TRBV12-4	TRBJ2-3	CASRWTSGRGSTDTQYF
TRBV19	TRBJ1-1	CASSMGLGEAFF
TRBV7-9	TRBJ2-5	CASSLGSETQYF
TRBV6-2/TRBV6-3	TRBJ2-5	CASSSRGLETQYF
TRBV7-2	TRBJ1-3	CASQRGPLYSGNTIYF
TRBV20-1	TRBJ2-3	CSARVRADTQYF
TRBV6-6	TRBJ2-7	CASSYVRARPTYEQYF
TRBV27	TRBJ2-1	CATRTRKGNEQFF